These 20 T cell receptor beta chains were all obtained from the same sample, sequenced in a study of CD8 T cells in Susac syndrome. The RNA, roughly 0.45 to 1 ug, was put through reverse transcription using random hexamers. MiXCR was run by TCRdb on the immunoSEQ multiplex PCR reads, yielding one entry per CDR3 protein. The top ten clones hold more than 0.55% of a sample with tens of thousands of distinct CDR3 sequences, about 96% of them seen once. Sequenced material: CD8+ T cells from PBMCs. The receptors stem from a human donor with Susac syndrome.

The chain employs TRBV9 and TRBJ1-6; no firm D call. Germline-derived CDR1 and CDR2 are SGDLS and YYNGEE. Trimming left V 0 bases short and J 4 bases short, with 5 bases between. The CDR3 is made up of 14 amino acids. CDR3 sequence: CASSVGGYNSPLHF. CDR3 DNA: TGTGCCAGCAGCGTAGGCGGGTATAATTCACCCCTCCACTTT.

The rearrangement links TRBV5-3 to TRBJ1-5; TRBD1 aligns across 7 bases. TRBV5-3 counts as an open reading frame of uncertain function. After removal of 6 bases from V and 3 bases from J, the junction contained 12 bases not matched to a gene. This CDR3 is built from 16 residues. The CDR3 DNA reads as TGTGCCAGAAACGATCAACAGGGGTGGGTCAATCAGCCCCAGCATTTT. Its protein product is CARNDQQGWVNQPQHF.

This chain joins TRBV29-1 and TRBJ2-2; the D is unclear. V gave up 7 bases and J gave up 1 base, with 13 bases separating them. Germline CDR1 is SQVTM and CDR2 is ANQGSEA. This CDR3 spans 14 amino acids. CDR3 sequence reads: CSARPSQNTGELFF. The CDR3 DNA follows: TGCAGCGCCCGGCCCTCGCAGAACACCGGGGAGCTGTTTTTT.

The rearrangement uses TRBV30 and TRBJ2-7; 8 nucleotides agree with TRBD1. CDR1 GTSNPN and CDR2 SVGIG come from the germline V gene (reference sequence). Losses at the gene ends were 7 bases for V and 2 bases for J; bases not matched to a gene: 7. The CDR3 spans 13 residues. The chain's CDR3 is CASGTGGPYEQYF. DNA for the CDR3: TGTGCCTCCGGGACAGGCGGACCCTACGAGCAGTACTTC.

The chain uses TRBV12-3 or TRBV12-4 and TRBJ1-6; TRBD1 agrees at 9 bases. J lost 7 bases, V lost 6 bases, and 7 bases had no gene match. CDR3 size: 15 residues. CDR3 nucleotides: TGTGCCAGCAGCTCTACTGGACAGGGGAATTCACCCCTCCACTTT. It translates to CASSSTGQGNSPLHF.

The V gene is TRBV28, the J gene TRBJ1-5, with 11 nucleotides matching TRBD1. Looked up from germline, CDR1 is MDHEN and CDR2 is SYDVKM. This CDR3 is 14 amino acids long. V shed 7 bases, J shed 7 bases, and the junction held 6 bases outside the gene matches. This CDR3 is CASMVGQGAQPQHF. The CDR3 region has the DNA TGTGCCAGCATGGTCGGACAGGGGGCCCAGCCCCAGCATTTT.

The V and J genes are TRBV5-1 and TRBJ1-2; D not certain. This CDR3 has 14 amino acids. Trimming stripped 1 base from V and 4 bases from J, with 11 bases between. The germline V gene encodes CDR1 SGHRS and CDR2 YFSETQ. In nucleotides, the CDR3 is TGCGCCAGCAGCTTGTCGGACGGCATCTATGGCTACACCTTC. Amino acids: CASSLSDGIYGYTF.

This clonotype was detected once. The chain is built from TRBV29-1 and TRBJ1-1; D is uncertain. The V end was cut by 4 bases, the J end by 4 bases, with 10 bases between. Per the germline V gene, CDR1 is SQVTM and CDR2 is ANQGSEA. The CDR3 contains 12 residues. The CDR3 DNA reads TGCAGCGTTGCTGGACTGAGCACTGAAGCTTTCTTT. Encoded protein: CSVAGLSTEAFF.

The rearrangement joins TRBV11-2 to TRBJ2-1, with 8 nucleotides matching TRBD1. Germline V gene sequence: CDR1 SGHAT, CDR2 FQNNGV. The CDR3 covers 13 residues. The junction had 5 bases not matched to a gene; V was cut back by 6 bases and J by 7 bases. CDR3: CASRSGGWNEQFF. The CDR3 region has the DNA TGTGCCAGCAGGTCAGGGGGCTGGAATGAGCAGTTCTTC.

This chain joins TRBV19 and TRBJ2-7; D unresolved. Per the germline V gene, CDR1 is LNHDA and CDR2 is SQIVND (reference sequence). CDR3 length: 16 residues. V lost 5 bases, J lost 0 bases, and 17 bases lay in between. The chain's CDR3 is CASSFSAAANSYEQYF. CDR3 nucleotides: TGTGCCAGTAGTTTCAGTGCGGCGGCTAACTCCTACGAGCAGTACTTC. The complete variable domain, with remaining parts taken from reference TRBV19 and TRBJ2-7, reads DGGITQSPKYLFRKEGQNVTLSCEQNLNHDAMYWYRQDPGQGLRLIYYSQIVNDFQKGDIAEGYSVSREKKESFPLTVTSAQKNPTAFYLCASSFSAAANSYEQYFGPGTRLTVT.

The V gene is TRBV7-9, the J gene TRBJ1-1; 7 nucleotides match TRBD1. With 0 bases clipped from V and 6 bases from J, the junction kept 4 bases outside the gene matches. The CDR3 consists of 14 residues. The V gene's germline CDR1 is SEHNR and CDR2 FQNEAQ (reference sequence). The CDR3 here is CASSLAGTVSEAFF. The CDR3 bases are TGTGCCAGCAGCTTAGCCGGGACAGTTTCTGAAGCTTTCTTT.

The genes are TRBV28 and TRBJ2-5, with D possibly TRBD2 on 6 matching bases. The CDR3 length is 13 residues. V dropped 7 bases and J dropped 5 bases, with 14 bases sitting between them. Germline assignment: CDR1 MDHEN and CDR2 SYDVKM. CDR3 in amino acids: CASNQAGWETQYF. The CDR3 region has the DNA TGTGCCAGCAACCAGGCGGGGTGGGAGACCCAGTACTTC.

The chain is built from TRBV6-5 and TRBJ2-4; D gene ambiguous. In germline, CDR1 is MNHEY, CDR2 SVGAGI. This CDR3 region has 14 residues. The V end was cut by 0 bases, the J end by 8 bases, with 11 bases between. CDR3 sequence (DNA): TGTGCCAGCAGTTACTCAGGCCCCCCCGACATTCAGTACTTC. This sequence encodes CASSYSGPPDIQYF.

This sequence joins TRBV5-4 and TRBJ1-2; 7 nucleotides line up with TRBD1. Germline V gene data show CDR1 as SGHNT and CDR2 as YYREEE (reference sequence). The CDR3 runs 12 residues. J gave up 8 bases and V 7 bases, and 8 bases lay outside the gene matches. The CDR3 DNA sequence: TGTGCCAGCCACCTGCAGGGGGGAGGCTACACCTTC. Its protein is CASHLQGGGYTF.

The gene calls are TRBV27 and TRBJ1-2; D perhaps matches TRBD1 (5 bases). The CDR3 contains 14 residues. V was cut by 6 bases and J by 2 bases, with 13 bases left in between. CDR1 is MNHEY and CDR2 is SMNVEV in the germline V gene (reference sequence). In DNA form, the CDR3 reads TGTGCCAGCAGGCCGGGGGGTAACAACTATGGCTACACCTTC. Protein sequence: CASRPGGNNYGYTF.

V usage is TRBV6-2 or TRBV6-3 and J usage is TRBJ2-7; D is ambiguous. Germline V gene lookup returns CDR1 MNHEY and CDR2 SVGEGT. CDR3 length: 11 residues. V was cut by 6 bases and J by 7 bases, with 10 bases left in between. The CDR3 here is CASRGFEEQYF. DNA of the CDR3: TGTGCCAGCAGAGGATTCGAGGAGCAGTACTTC.

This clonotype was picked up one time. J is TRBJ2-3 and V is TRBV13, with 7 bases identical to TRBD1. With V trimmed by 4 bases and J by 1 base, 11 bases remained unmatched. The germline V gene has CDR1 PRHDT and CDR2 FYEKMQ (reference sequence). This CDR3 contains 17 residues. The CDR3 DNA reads TGTGCCAGCAGCTCCCGCGAAGACAGGGCGCGCACAGATACGCAGTATTTT. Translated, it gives CASSSREDRARTDTQYF.

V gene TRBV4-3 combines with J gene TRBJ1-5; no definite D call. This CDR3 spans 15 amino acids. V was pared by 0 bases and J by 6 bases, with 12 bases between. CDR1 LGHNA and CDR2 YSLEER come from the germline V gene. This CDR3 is CASSQDPGAIQPQHF. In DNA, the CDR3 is TGCGCCAGCAGCCAAGACCCGGGAGCCATTCAGCCCCAGCATTTT.

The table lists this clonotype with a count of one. The DNA of the CDR3 is TGTGCCAGCAGCTTAGCAGGGGGCCGGCAAGAGACCCAGTACTTC. This sequence encodes CASSLAGGRQETQYF. The rearrangement joins TRBV7-8 to TRBJ2-5; TRBD1 matches 7 bases. Unmatched junction bases numbered 3, after V lost 0 bases and J lost 2 bases. CDR1 is SGHVS, CDR2 FQNEAQ, per germline. The CDR3 covers 15 residues.

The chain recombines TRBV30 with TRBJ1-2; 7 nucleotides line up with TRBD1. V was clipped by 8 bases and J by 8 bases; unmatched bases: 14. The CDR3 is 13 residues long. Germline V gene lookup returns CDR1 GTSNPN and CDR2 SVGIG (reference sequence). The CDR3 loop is CARRKTGNGGYTF. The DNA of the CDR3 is TGTGCCCGAAGAAAGACAGGGAATGGAGGCTACACCTTC. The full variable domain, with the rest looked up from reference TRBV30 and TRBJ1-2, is SQTIHQWPATLVQPVGSPLSLECTVEGTSNPNLYWYRQAAGRGLQLLFYSVGIGQISSEVPQNLSASRPQDRQFILSSKKLLLSDSGFYLCARRKTGNGGYTFGSGTRLTVV.